This TCR beta chain originates from a study of regulatory T cells in long-lasting Graves disease. With iRepertoire HTBI primers and Arm-PCR of CDR3 regions, TCR beta libraries were built. TCRdb analysed the multiplex PCR reads with MiXCR anew, one entry per CDR3 protein. The sample has over 400,000 distinct CDR3 sequences; 14% are singletons. This clonotype was detected a few times. The antigen is not known. Sample time point: newly diagnosed GD, antithyroid drugs for less than 3 months. PBMC RNA served as the TCR library source. Study-wide results and limits: Relative to new patients (approximately 1,000), persistent patients exhibited greater sharing of public clonotypes (about 3,000). Favored gene segments in persistent disease were TRBV28, TRBJ1-2 and TRBJ2-5.

Germline V gene data show CDR1 as LNHDA and CDR2 as SQIVND (reference sequence). Trimming removed 6 bases from V and 5 bases from J, with 25 bases in between. The CDR3 consists of 18 residues. The sample also formed part of further work on T cells in Graves' hyperthyroidism and ophthalmopathy. As reported in that work: It was considered stable Graves' hyperthyroidism when ophthalmopathy did not progress within 18 months.

The genes are TRBV19 and TRBJ2-2, with a possible D match to TRBD2 (6 bases). The clonotype was recovered from a woman between 50 and 59 years old with Graves disease. The sample in question was peripheral blood mononuclear cells (PBMCs), obtained at new diagnosis, from a patient treated with antithyroid drugs. The CDR3 bases are TGTGCCAGTAGGCCCGAGCCAGGCAGGAGGGTAAAGACCGGGGAGCTGTTTTTT. This sequence encodes CASRPEPGRRVKTGELFF.